This T cell receptor beta chain emerged from a study of cytomegalovirus exposure and HLA in healthy donors. Points from the study as a whole: Cytomegalovirus status, reportedly, was diagnosed with high specificity and sensitivity by the classifier. Relative to equally common others, HLA-associated TCR beta chains showed greater clonal expansion in a later analysis. Differences between HLA loci emerged in a later analysis of TCR association rates, with DRB1 most and HLA-C fewest.

A remark on this clone: The antigen is unknown.

Primers: 60 Vbeta forward and 13 Jbeta reverse. Profiled with immunoSEQ multiplex PCR; TCRdb holds only in-frame clones, not every one. The sample gives about 120,000 clones, around 72% of which show up once; 7.5% to 9.5% is in the top ten. The length of the CDR3 is 15 residues. Germline CDR1 and CDR2: LGHNA and YNFKEQ. The ends lost 1 base at V and 9 bases at J; junction bases unmatched: 11. The chain has TRBV4-2 and TRBJ2-7; 8 nucleotides agree with TRBD1. The sequencing input was PBMCs. This clonotype was obtained from a woman in her forties or fifties in good health and CMV-seropositive. CDR3 sequence (DNA): TGTGCCAGCAGCCAAGTGCAGGGGGCTATTGGGGGGCAGTACTTC. Amino acid sequence: CASSQVQGAIGGQYF.